This T cell receptor beta chain was sequenced for a study of blood T cell repertoires in COVID-19. Study summary: The United States, Italy and Spain supplied acute and convalescent COVID-19 samples. PBMCs, B-cell-depleted T cells, or T cells were the source of the cDNA or gDNA that made up the material.

Original handling: Quantification of nucleated cells was approximated via reference gene primer amplification. TCRdb's copy holds only in-frame clones and misses some; the assay was immunoSEQ multiplex PCR. The V and J calls and clone size are taken from that table; D and trimming were inferred from the DNA. Among under 100,000 clones listed, over 70% were seen once. V was pared by 9 bases and J by 3 bases, with 3 bases between. The germline V gene encodes CDR1 SEHNR and CDR2 FQNEAQ (reference sequence). This CDR3 is built from 10 residues. V gene TRBV7-9 combines with J gene TRBJ1-3; D is undetermined. This receptor was taken from a man older than 75 with active or convalescent COVID-19. Sequencing used peripheral blood. DNA of the CDR3: TGTGCCAGTCATGGAAACACCATATATTTT. Translation gives CASHGNTIYF. The full variable domain, rest sourced from reference TRBV7-9 and TRBJ1-3, is DTGVSQNPRHKITKRGQNVTFRCDPISEHNRLYWYRQTLGQGPEFLTYFQNEAQLEKSRLLSDRFSAERPKGSFSTLEIQRTEQGDSAMYLCASHGNTIYFGEGSWLTVV.